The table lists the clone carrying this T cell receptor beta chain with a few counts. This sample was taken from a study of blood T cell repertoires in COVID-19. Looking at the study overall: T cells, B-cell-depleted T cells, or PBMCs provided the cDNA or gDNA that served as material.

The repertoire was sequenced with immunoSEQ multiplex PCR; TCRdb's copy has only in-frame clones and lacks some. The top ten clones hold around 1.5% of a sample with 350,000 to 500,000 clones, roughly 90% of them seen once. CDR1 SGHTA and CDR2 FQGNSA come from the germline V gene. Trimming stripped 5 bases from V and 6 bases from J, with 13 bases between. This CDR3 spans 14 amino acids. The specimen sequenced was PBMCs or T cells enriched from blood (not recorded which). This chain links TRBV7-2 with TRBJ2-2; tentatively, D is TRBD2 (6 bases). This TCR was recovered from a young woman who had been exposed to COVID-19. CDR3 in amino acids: CASSPSSVAGELFF. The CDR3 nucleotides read TGTGCCAGCAGCCCTTCTAGCGTTGCCGGGGAGCTGTTTTTT.